This is a list of T cell receptor beta chains from one sample in a study of CD8 T cells in ankylosing spondylitis. One entry per CDR3 protein, called by TCRdb with MiXCR from the 5' RACE reads. Among around 99,000 distinct CDR3 sequences listed, about 8.8% were seen once. The specimen sequenced was blood, either unsorted or a sorted T cell fraction (not recorded which). These receptor sequences come from a male donor with ankylosing spondylitis or in good health (not recorded which). CDR3s include the opening cysteine and the closing phenylalanine or tryptophan. D genes are given only for firm matches. Size is omitted from some rows. Given values are once, few, many or a class for expanded clones.

J gene: TRBJ1-1
D gene: NA
clone size: many
V gene: TRBV20-1
CDR3 protein: CSARDRLVEAFF
CDR3 DNA: TGCAGTGCTAGAGATCGGCTGGTTGAAGCTTTCTTT

J gene: TRBJ1-6
D gene: NA
clone size: many
V gene: TRBV12-3/TRBV12-4
CDR3 protein: CASRTTNNSPLHF
CDR3 DNA: TGTGCCAGCAGGACAACCAATAATTCACCCCTCCACTTT

J gene: TRBJ2-2
D gene: NA
clone size: many
V gene: TRBV29-1
CDR3 protein: CSVRPWDTGELFF
CDR3 DNA: TGCAGCGTTAGGCCGTGGGACACCGGGGAGCTGTTTTTT

J gene: TRBJ2-7
D gene: TRBD2
clone size: many
V gene: TRBV28
CDR3 protein: CASSTHTSGSYEQYF
CDR3 DNA: TGTGCCAGCAGTACCCATACTAGCGGCTCCTACGAGCAGTACTTC

J gene: TRBJ2-5
D gene: TRBD2
clone size: many
V gene: TRBV12-3/TRBV12-4
CDR3 protein: CASRTSGGETQYF
CDR3 DNA: TGTGCCAGCAGGACTAGCGGGGGTGAGACCCAGTACTTC

J gene: TRBJ2-3
D gene: NA
clone size: many
V gene: TRBV12-3/TRBV12-4
CDR3 protein: CASSLRVFLRTDTQYF
CDR3 DNA: TGTGCCAGCAGTTTAAGGGTTTTCCTACGGACAGATACGCAGTATTTT

J gene: TRBJ1-5
D gene: NA
clone size: many
V gene: TRBV5-1
CDR3 protein: CASSLTPGPNSNQPQHF
CDR3 DNA: TGCGCCAGCAGCTTGACCCCGGGGCCCAATAGCAATCAGCCCCAGCATTTT

J gene: TRBJ2-5
D gene: NA
clone size: many
V gene: TRBV18
CDR3 protein: CASSPRIGVEETQYF
CDR3 DNA: TGTGCCAGCTCACCGCGCATAGGGGTTGAAGAGACCCAGTACTTC

J gene: TRBJ2-7
D gene: NA
clone size: few
V gene: TRBV10-3
CDR3 protein: CAISPGVYEQYF
CDR3 DNA: TGTGCCATCAGTCCGGGAGTCTACGAGCAGTACTTC

J gene: TRBJ2-5
D gene: NA
clone size: many
V gene: TRBV20-1
CDR3 protein: CSARGGVRFETQYF
CDR3 DNA: TGCAGTGCTAGAGGTGGGGTGCGGTTCGAGACCCAGTACTTC

J gene: TRBJ2-7
D gene: TRBD1
clone size: many
V gene: TRBV6-1
CDR3 protein: CASRPYPGTGYEQYF
CDR3 DNA: TGTGCCAGCAGACCTTACCCCGGGACAGGCTACGAGCAGTACTTC

J gene: TRBJ1-1
D gene: NA
clone size: many
V gene: TRBV14
CDR3 protein: CASSRVQSNTEAFF
CDR3 DNA: TGTGCCAGCAGCCGAGTACAGAGTAACACTGAAGCTTTCTTT

J gene: TRBJ2-7
D gene: TRBD1
clone size: once
V gene: TRBV12-3/TRBV12-4
CDR3 protein: CASSSTGQGAGAYEQYF
CDR3 DNA: TGTGCCAGCAGTTCCACGGGACAGGGGGCCGGGGCCTACGAGCAGTACTTC

J gene: TRBJ2-7
D gene: TRBD1
clone size: many
V gene: TRBV24-1
CDR3 protein: CATSEGQGSSYEQYF
CDR3 DNA: TGTGCCACCAGTGAGGGACAGGGGAGCTCCTACGAGCAGTACTTC

J gene: TRBJ2-2
D gene: NA
clone size: few
V gene: TRBV14
CDR3 protein: CASSQDSGTGELFF
CDR3 DNA: TGTGCCAGCAGCCAAGATTCCGGTACCGGGGAGCTGTTTTTT

J gene: TRBJ2-3
D gene: TRBD1
clone size: many
V gene: TRBV5-1
CDR3 protein: CASSLPQGASTDTQYF
CDR3 DNA: TGCGCCAGCAGTCTTCCTCAGGGGGCGAGCACAGATACGCAGTATTTT

J gene: TRBJ2-1
D gene: TRBD1
clone size: many
V gene: TRBV20-1
CDR3 protein: CSATRQGGRRNEQFF
CDR3 DNA: TGCAGTGCTACCCGACAGGGGGGGAGGAGGAATGAGCAGTTCTTC

J gene: TRBJ2-3
D gene: NA
clone size: few
V gene: TRBV3-1
CDR3 protein: CASSQDPSTDTQYF
CDR3 DNA: TGTGCCAGCAGCCAAGACCCGAGCACAGATACGCAGTATTTT

J gene: TRBJ2-1
D gene: NA
clone size: many
V gene: TRBV5-4
CDR3 protein: CASSLSGEQFF
CDR3 DNA: TGTGCCAGCAGCTTGTCTGGTGAGCAGTTCTTC

J gene: TRBJ2-3
D gene: TRBD2
clone size: many
V gene: TRBV6-2/TRBV6-3
CDR3 protein: CASSRAGGGTDTQYF
CDR3 DNA: TGTGCCAGCAGTCGAGCGGGGGGAGGGACAGATACGCAGTATTTT

J gene: TRBJ2-5
D gene: NA
clone size: many
V gene: TRBV5-6
CDR3 protein: CASSPDGTQTWETQYF
CDR3 DNA: TGTGCCAGCAGCCCCGATGGTACCCAAACCTGGGAGACCCAGTACTTC

J gene: TRBJ2-7
D gene: TRBD1
clone size: NA
V gene: TRBV12-3/TRBV12-4
CDR3 protein: CASSDRAEQYF
CDR3 DNA: TGTGCCAGCAGTGACAGGGCCGAGCAGTACTTC

J gene: TRBJ2-2
D gene: TRBD2
clone size: NA
V gene: TRBV11-2
CDR3 protein: CASSLVISGGGNTGELFF
CDR3 DNA: TGTGCCAGCAGCTTAGTGATTAGCGGGGGAGGGAACACCGGGGAGCTGTTTTTT

J gene: TRBJ2-7
D gene: NA
clone size: NA
V gene: TRBV14
CDR3 protein: CASSAGTLPYEQYF
CDR3 DNA: TGTGCCAGCAGCGCCGGGACACTACCCTACGAGCAGTACTTC

J gene: TRBJ2-7
D gene: TRBD1
clone size: many
V gene: TRBV28
CDR3 protein: CASRNGGTGDNTYEQYF
CDR3 DNA: TGTGCCAGCAGGAACGGGGGGACAGGGGACAACACCTACGAGCAGTACTTC

J gene: TRBJ2-2
D gene: TRBD2
clone size: many
V gene: TRBV7-8
CDR3 protein: CAIPAQSGTSGSGELFF
CDR3 DNA: TGTGCCATTCCCGCCCAATCCGGGACTAGCGGAAGCGGGGAGCTGTTTTTT

J gene: TRBJ1-1
D gene: NA
clone size: NA
V gene: TRBV3-1
CDR3 protein: CASSQGYTEAFF
CDR3 DNA: TGTGCCAGCAGCCAGGGGTACACTGAAGCTTTCTTT

J gene: TRBJ2-5
D gene: TRBD1
clone size: many
V gene: TRBV4-2
CDR3 protein: CASSLRGPGASQETQYF
CDR3 DNA: TGTGCCAGCAGCTTAAGGGGGCCAGGGGCAAGCCAAGAGACCCAGTACTTC

J gene: TRBJ2-7
D gene: NA
clone size: NA
V gene: TRBV20-1
CDR3 protein: CSTTRVVHEQYF
CDR3 DNA: TGCAGTACTACAAGGGTGGTACACGAGCAGTACTTC

J gene: TRBJ2-7
D gene: TRBD1
clone size: many
V gene: TRBV12-3/TRBV12-4
CDR3 protein: CASSLPGTGGHEQYF
CDR3 DNA: TGTGCCAGCAGTTTACCTGGGACAGGGGGCCACGAGCAGTACTTC

J gene: TRBJ2-3
D gene: NA
clone size: many
V gene: TRBV6-5
CDR3 protein: CASNPKAAGSTDTQYF
CDR3 DNA: TGTGCCAGCAACCCTAAGGCCGCGGGCTCCACAGATACGCAGTATTTT

J gene: TRBJ2-7
D gene: TRBD1
clone size: many
V gene: TRBV10-3
CDR3 protein: CAISPGTEYYEQYF
CDR3 DNA: TGTGCCATCAGCCCCGGGACAGAGTACTACGAGCAGTACTTC

J gene: TRBJ2-1
D gene: NA
clone size: NA
V gene: TRBV7-2
CDR3 protein: CASSLASRVSSYNEQFF
CDR3 DNA: TGTGCCAGCAGCTTAGCGTCTAGGGTGTCGTCCTACAATGAGCAGTTCTTC

J gene: TRBJ2-7
D gene: NA
clone size: NA
V gene: TRBV20-1
CDR3 protein: CSARDIQGTYEQYF
CDR3 DNA: TGCAGTGCTAGAGATATACAGGGCACATACGAGCAGTACTTC

J gene: TRBJ2-1
D gene: NA
clone size: many
V gene: TRBV5-6
CDR3 protein: CASSFLIVLGGSAEQFF
CDR3 DNA: TGTGCCAGCAGCTTTTTGATAGTTTTGGGAGGTTCAGCTGAGCAGTTCTTC

J gene: TRBJ1-5
D gene: TRBD1
clone size: many
V gene: TRBV28
CDR3 protein: CASTGTGWSNQPQHF
CDR3 DNA: TGTGCCAGCACCGGGACAGGGTGGAGCAATCAGCCCCAGCATTTT

J gene: TRBJ2-3
D gene: TRBD1
clone size: few
V gene: TRBV7-3
CDR3 protein: CASSEPLEQGPDTQYF
CDR3 DNA: TGTGCCAGCAGCGAACCTTTAGAACAGGGGCCAGATACGCAGTATTTT

J gene: TRBJ2-3
D gene: TRBD2
clone size: many
V gene: TRBV24-1
CDR3 protein: CATSDLASGGTDTQYF
CDR3 DNA: TGTGCCACCAGTGATTTGGCTAGCGGGGGGACAGATACGCAGTATTTT

J gene: TRBJ2-2
D gene: NA
clone size: many
V gene: TRBV20-1
CDR3 protein: CSAFVGASWNTGELFF
CDR3 DNA: TGCAGTGCTTTCGTGGGGGCGTCTTGGAACACCGGGGAGCTGTTTTTT

J gene: TRBJ2-7
D gene: TRBD1
clone size: few
V gene: TRBV7-3
CDR3 protein: CASSVSGTGGYEQYF
CDR3 DNA: TGTGCCAGCAGCGTATCCGGGACAGGGGGTTACGAGCAGTACTTC

J gene: TRBJ1-5
D gene: NA
clone size: many
V gene: TRBV28
CDR3 protein: CASRDSSSYSNQPQHF
CDR3 DNA: TGTGCCAGCAGGGACAGTAGCTCATATAGCAATCAGCCCCAGCATTTT

J gene: TRBJ2-5
D gene: NA
clone size: many
V gene: TRBV5-1
CDR3 protein: CASSLHSGAETQYF
CDR3 DNA: TGCGCCAGCAGCTTGCACTCGGGGGCGGAGACCCAGTACTTC

J gene: TRBJ1-2
D gene: NA
clone size: few
V gene: TRBV10-2
CDR3 protein: CASRVPGSQDGYTF
CDR3 DNA: TGCGCCAGCAGAGTCCCTGGCTCGCAGGATGGCTACACCTTC

J gene: TRBJ1-6
D gene: NA
clone size: many
V gene: TRBV5-1
CDR3 protein: CASSFEADRYNSPLHF
CDR3 DNA: TGCGCCAGCAGCTTCGAGGCGGACCGATATAATTCACCCCTCCACTTT

J gene: TRBJ2-7
D gene: NA
clone size: many
V gene: TRBV24-1
CDR3 protein: CATSDPSGTNIHEQYF
CDR3 DNA: TGTGCCACCAGTGATCCGTCCGGGACAAATATCCACGAGCAGTACTTC

J gene: TRBJ2-1
D gene: TRBD2
clone size: once
V gene: TRBV6-5
CDR3 protein: CASSYSASGGSYNEQFF
CDR3 DNA: TGTGCCAGCAGTTACTCCGCTAGCGGGGGATCCTACAATGAGCAGTTCTTC